The 10 T cell receptor beta chains below were found in one sample sequenced in a study of T cell clonotyping in hematopoietic cell transplantation. Stated time point: recipient sample about 28 days before transplant, after cytoreduction. Assay: immunoSEQ multiplex PCR; the TCRdb copy retains only in-frame clones and omits some. The sample includes 8,900 or so clones, about 90% of them seen just once. The source material was peripheral blood mononuclear cells, sampled before stem cell transplant. These receptor sequences come from a woman aged 55-69 years with acute myeloid leukemia. Some clones in this sample may be carry-over from other donors' samples.

The J gene is TRBJ1-1, the V gene TRBV7-3, with TRBD1 identical over 7 bases. CDR1 is SGHTA, CDR2 FQGTGA, per germline. The CDR3 is 12 amino acids. The V and J ends lost 4 bases and 5 bases, in that order; junction bases with no gene match: 1. The chain's CDR3 is CASSSGGTEAFF. The CDR3 region has the DNA TGTGCCAGCAGCTCAGGGGGGACTGAAGCTTTCTTT.

The chain uses TRBV7-9 and TRBJ2-1; tentatively, D is TRBD1 (5 bases). This CDR3 has 16 residues. Trimming took 7 bases from V and 0 from J, leaving 16 bases between them. CDR1 SEHNR and CDR2 FQNEAQ come from the germline V gene (reference sequence). CDR3 sequence reads: CASIVQESFSYNEQFF. The CDR3 DNA is TGTGCCAGCATCGTACAGGAATCCTTCTCCTACAATGAGCAGTTCTTC.

This chain links TRBV7-9 with TRBJ1-2, with 10 bases lining up with TRBD1. The junction had 10 bases not matched to a gene; V was cut back by 2 bases and J by 7 bases. CDR1 and CDR2 from the germline V gene are SEHNR and FQNEAQ (reference sequence). The length of the CDR3 is 16 residues. The DNA for the CDR3 is TGTGCCAGCAGCTTACTTTCCGGGACAGGGGACCCTGGCTACACCTTC. This sequence encodes CASSLLSGTGDPGYTF.

The chain recombines TRBV10-1 with TRBJ2-5; no clear D gene. CDR3 size: 13 residues. V lost 3 bases and J 5 bases, leaving 10 bases between the germline ends. Looked up from germline, CDR1 is WNHNN and CDR2 is SYGVQD (reference sequence). The CDR3 coding sequence is TGCGCCAGCAGTGAAGTGGAATCGGAGACCCAGTACTTC. As protein: CASSEVESETQYF.

CDR3 loop: CASSSSREFNYGYTF. In nucleotides, the CDR3 is TGTGCCAGCAGTTCAAGCCGGGAGTTCAACTATGGCTACACCTTC. This chain connects TRBV28 to TRBJ1-2; D unresolved. V was shortened by 4 bases and J by 2 bases, with 14 bases between the two germline ends. CDR3 length equals 15 residues. Per the germline V gene, CDR1 is MDHEN and CDR2 is SYDVKM.

The chain carries TRBV7-9 and TRBJ1-2, with TRBD1 matching 7 bases. The CDR3 extends over 15 amino acids. Germline V gene lookup returns CDR1 SEHNR and CDR2 FQNEAQ (reference sequence). J lost 4 bases, V lost 1 base, and 6 bases had no gene match. Written as DNA, the CDR3 is TGTGCCAGCAGCTTAGGGCAGGGGGATATCTATGGCTACACCTTC. Its protein product is CASSLGQGDIYGYTF.

The rearrangement joins TRBV11-2 to TRBJ2-3, with 10 bases that match TRBD2. The CDR3 covers 16 residues. From germline, CDR1 is SGHAT and CDR2 FQNNGV. V lost 5 bases and J lost 2; bases outside the gene matches: 7. CDR3 DNA: TGTGCCAGCAGCGCCCGACTAGCGGGTTTCACAGATACGCAGTATTTT. Translated: CASSARLAGFTDTQYF.

The chain employs TRBV6-1 and TRBJ1-5, with TRBD1 as a possible D gene (6 bases). Germline values: CDR1 MNHNS, CDR2 SASEGT. V gave up 4 bases and J gave up 5 bases, with 12 bases separating them. This CDR3 is 14 amino acids long. CDR3 nucleotides: TGTGCCAGCAGTGCCTGGGGGCAGGATCAGCCCCAGCATTTT. Its translation is CASSAWGQDQPQHF.

The gene calls are TRBV30 and TRBJ1-1; TRBD1 matches at 9 bases. CDR3 length: 18 amino acids. The V segment lost 0 bases and the J segment 2 bases; nucleotides outside the gene matches: 13. Germline V gene data show CDR1 as GTSNPN and CDR2 as SVGIG (reference sequence). The CDR3 DNA is TGTGCCTGGAGTGTAGGGTTTCTGACAGGGGGGGAAAACACTGAAGCTTTCTTT. Protein: CAWSVGFLTGGENTEAFF.

This rearrangement joins TRBV30 to TRBJ1-4; D perhaps matches TRBD1 (5 bases). Germline V lookup: CDR1 GTSNPN, CDR2 SVGIG (reference sequence). The CDR3 runs to 14 residues. Trimming pared 4 bases from V and 8 bases from J, leaving 17 bases between. Written as DNA, the CDR3 is TGTGCCTGGATGAGGAGGGGCTTGAGAGAAAAACTGTTTTTT. As protein: CAWMRRGLREKLFF.